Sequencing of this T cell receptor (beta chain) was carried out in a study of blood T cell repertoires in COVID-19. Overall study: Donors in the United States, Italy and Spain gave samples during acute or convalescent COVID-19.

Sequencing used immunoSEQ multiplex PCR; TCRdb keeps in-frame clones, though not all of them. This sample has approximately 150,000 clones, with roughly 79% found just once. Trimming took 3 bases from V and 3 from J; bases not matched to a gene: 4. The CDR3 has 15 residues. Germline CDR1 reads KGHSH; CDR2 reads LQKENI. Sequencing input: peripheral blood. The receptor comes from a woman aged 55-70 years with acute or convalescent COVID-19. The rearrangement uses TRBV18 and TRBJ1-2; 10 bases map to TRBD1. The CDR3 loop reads CASSPGTGEDYGYTF. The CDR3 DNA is TGTGCCAGCTCACCTGGGACAGGGGAAGACTATGGCTACACCTTC.